The text below deals with one TCR beta chain. Sequencing was performed with immunoSEQ multiplex PCR; in TCRdb, only in-frame clones are kept and a portion is missing. The table shows approximately 72,000 clones, with about 93% occurring only once. This specimen comes from a study of cytomegalovirus exposure and HLA in healthy donors. This CDR3 has 17 residues. Germline lookup yields CDR1 SGHTS and CDR2 YDEGEE. Germline trimming cut 4 bases from V and 10 bases from J; bases unmatched to any gene: 18. This chain uses TRBV5-8 with TRBJ1-4, with 8 nucleotides matching TRBD1. The TCR sequence derives from a woman younger than 30 in good health and CMV-seronegative. Material for sequencing was PBMCs. CDR3 bases: TGTGCCAGCAGCCACATACTCCGGGGACAGGTCATTGGAAAACTGTTTTTT. This translates into CASSHILRGQVIGKLFF.